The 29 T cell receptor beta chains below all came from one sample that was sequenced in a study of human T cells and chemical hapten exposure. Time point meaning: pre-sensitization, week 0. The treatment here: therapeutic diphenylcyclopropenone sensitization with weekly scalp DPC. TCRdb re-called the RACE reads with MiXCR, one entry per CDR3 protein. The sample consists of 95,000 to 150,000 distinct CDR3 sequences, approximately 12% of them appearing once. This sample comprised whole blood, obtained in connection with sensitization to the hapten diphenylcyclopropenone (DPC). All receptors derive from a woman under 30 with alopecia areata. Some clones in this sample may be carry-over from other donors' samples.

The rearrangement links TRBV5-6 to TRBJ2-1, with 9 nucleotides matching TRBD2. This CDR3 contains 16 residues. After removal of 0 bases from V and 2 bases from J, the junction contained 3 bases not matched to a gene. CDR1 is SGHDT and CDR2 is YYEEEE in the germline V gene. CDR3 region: CASSLGASGAYNEQFF. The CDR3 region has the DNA TGTGCCAGCAGCTTGGGGGCTAGCGGGGCCTACAATGAGCAGTTCTTC.

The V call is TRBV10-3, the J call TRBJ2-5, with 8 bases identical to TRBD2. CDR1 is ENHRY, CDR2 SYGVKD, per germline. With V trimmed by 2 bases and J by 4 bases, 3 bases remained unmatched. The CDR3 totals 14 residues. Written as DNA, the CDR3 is TGTGCCATCAGTGAGCAAGCGGGGGCAGAGACCCAGTACTTC. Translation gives CAISEQAGAETQYF.

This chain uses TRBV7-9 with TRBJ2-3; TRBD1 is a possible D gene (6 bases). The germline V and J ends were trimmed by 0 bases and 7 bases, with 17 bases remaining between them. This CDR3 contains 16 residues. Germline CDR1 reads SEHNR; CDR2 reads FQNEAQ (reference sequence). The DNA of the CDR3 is TGTGCCAGCAGCTTAGCTCCGGGGACACATACTTATACGCAGTATTTT. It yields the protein CASSLAPGTHTYTQYF.

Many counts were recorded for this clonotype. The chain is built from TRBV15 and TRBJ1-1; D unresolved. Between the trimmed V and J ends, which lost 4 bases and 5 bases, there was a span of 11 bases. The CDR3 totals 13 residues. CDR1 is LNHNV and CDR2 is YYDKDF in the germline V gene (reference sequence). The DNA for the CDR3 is TGTGCCACCAGCATATACGGGAGAACTGAAGCTTTCTTT. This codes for CATSIYGRTEAFF.

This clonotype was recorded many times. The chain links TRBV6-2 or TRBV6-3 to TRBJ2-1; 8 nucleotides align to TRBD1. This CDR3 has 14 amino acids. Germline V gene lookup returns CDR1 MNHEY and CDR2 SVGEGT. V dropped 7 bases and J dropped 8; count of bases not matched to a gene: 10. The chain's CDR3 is CASIEDRVSHEQFF. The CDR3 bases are TGTGCCAGCATAGAGGACAGGGTATCCCATGAGCAGTTCTTC.

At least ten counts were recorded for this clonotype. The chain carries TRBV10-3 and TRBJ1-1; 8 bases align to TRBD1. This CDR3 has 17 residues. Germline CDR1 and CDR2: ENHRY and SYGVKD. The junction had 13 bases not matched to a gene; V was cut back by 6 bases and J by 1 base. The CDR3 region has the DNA TGTGCCATCAGCCCAAGACAGCCCGGGACAGGGAACACTGAAGCTTTCTTT. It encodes CAISPRQPGTGNTEAFF.

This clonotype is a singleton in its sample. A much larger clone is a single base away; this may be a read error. The chain's CDR3 is CASSLEVYSNQLQHF. In DNA form, the CDR3 reads TGTGCCAGCAGCTTAGAAGTGTATAGCAATCAGCTCCAGCATTTT. This chain connects TRBV7-2 to TRBJ1-5; the D is unclear. Germline loops: CDR1 SGHTA, CDR2 FQGNSA. The CDR3 consists of 15 residues.

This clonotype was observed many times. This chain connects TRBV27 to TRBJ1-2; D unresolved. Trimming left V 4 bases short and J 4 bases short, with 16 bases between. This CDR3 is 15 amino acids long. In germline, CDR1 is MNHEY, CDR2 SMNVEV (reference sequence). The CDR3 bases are TGTGCCAGCAGTTCAAACGTGGCCGAACCCTATGGCTACACCTTC. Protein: CASSSNVAEPYGYTF.

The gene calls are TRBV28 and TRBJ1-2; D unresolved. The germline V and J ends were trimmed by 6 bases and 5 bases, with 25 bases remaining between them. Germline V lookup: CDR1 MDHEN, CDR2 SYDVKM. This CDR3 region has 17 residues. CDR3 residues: CASSSLPRLDALYGYTF. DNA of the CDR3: TGTGCCAGCAGCTCCCTCCCTCGACTGGACGCTTTATATGGCTACACCTTC.

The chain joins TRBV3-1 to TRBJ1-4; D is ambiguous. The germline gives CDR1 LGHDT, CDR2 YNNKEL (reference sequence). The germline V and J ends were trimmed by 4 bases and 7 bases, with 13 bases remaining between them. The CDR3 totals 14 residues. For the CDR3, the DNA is TGTGCCAGCAGCCTCGGAGCTTGGGGTGAAAAACTGTTTTTT. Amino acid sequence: CASSLGAWGEKLFF. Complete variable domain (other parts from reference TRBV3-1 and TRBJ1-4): DTAVSQTPKYLVTQMGNDKSIKCEQNLGHDTMYWYKQDSKKFLKIMFSYNNKELIINETVPNRFSPKSPDKAHLNLHINSLELGDSAVYFCASSLGAWGEKLFFGSGTQLSVL.

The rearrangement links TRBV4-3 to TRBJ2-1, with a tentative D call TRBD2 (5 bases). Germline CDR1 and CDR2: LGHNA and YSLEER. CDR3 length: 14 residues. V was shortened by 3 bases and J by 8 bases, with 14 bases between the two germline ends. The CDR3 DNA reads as TGCGCCAGCAGCCACGGACTTGCCCGGGATGAGCAGTTCTTC. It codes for CASSHGLARDEQFF.

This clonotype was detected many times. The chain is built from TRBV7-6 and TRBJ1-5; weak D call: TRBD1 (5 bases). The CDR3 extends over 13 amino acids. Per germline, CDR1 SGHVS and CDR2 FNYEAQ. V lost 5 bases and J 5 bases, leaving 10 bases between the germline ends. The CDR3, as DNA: TGTGCCAGCAGCGACAGTCCGGATCAGCCCCAGCATTTT. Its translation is CASSDSPDQPQHF.

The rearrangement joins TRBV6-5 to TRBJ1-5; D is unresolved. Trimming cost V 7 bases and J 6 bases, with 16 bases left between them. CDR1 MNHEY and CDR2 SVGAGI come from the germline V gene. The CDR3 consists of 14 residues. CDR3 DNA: TGTGCCAGCATGGGCTCCACGGAGGGTCAGCCCCAGCATTTT. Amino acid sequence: CASMGSTEGQPQHF.

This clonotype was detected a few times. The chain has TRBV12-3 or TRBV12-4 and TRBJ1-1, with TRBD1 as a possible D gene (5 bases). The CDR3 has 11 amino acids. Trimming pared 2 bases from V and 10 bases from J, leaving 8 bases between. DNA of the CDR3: TGTGCCAGCAGTTTAAAGGGGAGAGCTTTCTTT. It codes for CASSLKGRAFF.

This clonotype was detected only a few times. In DNA form, the CDR3 reads TGTGCCAGCAGCCACGGGACTAGCGGGGTTTATGACCAGTACTTC. This codes for CASSHGTSGVYDQYF. The V and J genes are TRBV7-9 and TRBJ2-7, with 13 bases matching TRBD2. Germline CDR1 reads SEHNR; CDR2 reads FQNEAQ (reference sequence). J gave up 10 bases and V 5 bases, and 11 bases lay outside the gene matches. CDR3 length equals 15 residues.

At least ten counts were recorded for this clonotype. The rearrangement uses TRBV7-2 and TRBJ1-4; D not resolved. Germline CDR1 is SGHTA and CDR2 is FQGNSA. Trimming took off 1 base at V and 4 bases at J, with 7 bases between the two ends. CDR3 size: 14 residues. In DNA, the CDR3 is TGTGCCAGCAGCTTAGGAGGGTATAATGAAAAACTGTTTTTT. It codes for CASSLGGYNEKLFF.

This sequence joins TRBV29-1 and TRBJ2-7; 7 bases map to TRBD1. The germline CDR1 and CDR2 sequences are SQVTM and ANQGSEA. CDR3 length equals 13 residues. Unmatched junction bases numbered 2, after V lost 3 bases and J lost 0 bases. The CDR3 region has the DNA TGCAGCGTTGAGACAGGGCACTCCTACGAGCAGTACTTC. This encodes CSVETGHSYEQYF.

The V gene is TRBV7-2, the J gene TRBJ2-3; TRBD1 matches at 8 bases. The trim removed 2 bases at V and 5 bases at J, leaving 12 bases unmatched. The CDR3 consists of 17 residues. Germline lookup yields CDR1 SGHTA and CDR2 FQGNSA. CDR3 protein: CASSLRQGSILGDTQYF. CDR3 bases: TGTGCCAGCAGCTTACGACAGGGGAGTATTTTGGGAGATACGCAGTATTTT.

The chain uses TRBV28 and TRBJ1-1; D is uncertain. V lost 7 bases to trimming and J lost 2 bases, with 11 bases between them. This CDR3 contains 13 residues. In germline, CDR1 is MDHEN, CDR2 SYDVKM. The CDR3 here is CASIEGLNTEAFF. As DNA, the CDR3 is TGTGCCAGCATCGAAGGATTAAACACTGAAGCTTTCTTT.

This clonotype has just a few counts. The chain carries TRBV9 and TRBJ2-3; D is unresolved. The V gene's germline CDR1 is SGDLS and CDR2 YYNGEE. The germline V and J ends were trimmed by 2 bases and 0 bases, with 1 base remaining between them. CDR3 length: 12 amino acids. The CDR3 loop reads CASSVSTDTQYF. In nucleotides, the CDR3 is TGTGCCAGCAGCGTCAGCACAGATACGCAGTATTTT.

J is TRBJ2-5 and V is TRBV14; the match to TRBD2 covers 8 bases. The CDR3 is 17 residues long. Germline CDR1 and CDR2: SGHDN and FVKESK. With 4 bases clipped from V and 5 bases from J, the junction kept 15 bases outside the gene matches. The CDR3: CASSPGVAGPGTETQYF. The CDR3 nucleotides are TGTGCCAGCAGCCCCGGGGTAGCGGGGCCCGGAACGGAGACCCAGTACTTC.

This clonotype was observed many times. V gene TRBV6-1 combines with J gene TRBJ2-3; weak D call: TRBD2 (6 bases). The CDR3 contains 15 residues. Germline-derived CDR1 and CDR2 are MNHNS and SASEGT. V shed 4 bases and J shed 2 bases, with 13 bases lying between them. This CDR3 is CASSVLAYHTDTQYF. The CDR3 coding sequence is TGTGCCAGCAGTGTACTAGCTTACCACACAGATACGCAGTATTTT.

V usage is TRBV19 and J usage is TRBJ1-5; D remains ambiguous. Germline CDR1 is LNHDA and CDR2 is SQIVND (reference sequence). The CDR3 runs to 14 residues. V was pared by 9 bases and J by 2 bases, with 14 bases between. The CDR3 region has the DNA TGTGCCAGCCCTTCCGGGGAGGGCAATCAGCCCCAGCATTTT. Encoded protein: CASPSGEGNQPQHF.

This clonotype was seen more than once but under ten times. The CDR3 bases are TGTGCCATCCGAGTAACAGCAGATACGCAGTATTTT. Protein product: CAIRVTADTQYF. V and J are TRBV10-3 and TRBJ2-3; D not resolved. Trimming took off 8 bases at V and 4 bases at J, with 10 bases between the two ends. The CDR3 is made up of 12 amino acids. Per the germline V gene, CDR1 is ENHRY and CDR2 is SYGVKD.

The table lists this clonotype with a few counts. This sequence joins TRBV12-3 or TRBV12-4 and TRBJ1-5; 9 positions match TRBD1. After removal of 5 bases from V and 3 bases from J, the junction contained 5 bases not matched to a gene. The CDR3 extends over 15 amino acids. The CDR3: CASSLQGAINQPQHF. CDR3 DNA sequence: TGTGCCAGCAGTCTACAGGGGGCTATCAATCAGCCCCAGCATTTT.

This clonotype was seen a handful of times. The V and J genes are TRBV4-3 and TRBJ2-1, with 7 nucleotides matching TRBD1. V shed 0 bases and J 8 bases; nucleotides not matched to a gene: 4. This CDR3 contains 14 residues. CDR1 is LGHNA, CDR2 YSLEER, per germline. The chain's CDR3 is CASSQDDRAYEQFF. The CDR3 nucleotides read TGCGCCAGCAGCCAAGATGACAGGGCGTATGAGCAGTTCTTC.

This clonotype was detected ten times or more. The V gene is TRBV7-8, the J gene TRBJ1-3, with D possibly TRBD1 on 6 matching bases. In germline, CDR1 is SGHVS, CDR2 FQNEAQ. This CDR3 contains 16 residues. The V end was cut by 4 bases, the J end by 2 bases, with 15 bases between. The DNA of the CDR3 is TGTGCCAGCAGCTCCCAACAGGGTTTGCCTGGAAACACCATATATTTT. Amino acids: CASSSQQGLPGNTIYF.

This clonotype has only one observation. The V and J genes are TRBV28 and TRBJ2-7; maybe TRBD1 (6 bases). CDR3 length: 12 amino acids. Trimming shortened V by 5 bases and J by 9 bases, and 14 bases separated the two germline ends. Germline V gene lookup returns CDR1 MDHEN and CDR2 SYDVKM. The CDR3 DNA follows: TGTGCCAGCAGTCCCGACAGGTCATGGCAGTACTTC. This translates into CASSPDRSWQYF.

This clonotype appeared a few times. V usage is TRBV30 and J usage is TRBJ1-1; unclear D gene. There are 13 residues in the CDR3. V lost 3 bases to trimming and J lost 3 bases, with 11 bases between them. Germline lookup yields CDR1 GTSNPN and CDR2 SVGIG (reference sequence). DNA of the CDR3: TGTGCCTGGAGGGGGAGAGGGTACACTGAAGCTTTCTTT. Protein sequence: CAWRGRGYTEAFF.